This section outlines one T cell receptor beta chain sequence together with its context. Original handling: Cell counts per sample came from amplifying reference gene primers. Some clones are missing from TCRdb's copy, which holds only in-frame ones; the method was immunoSEQ multiplex PCR. V and J calls plus clone size are reproduced from that table; the DNA served to infer D and trimming. The sample contains hundreds of thousands of clones, approximately 91% of which appear only once. This entry is derived from a study of blood T cell repertoires in COVID-19. Study-level background: The United States, Italy and Spain were the sources of the acute and convalescent COVID-19 samples.

Trimming took 1 base from V and 1 from J, leaving 13 bases between them. CDR3 length equals 16 residues. The germline V gene has CDR1 SGHDT and CDR2 YYEEEE. This TCR came from a woman between 45 and 65 years old with COVID-19, enrolled during active disease. The chain has TRBV5-6 and TRBJ2-3, with D possibly being TRBD2 (7 bases). The sample comprised peripheral blood. CDR3 DNA sequence: TGTGCCAGCAGCTTGCGTGGGGGGGCCGGCACAGATACGCAGTATTTT. Its translation is CASSLRGGAGTDTQYF.